A selection of T cell receptor beta chains follows, all from one sample in a study of T cell repertoires in cytomegalovirus infection. TCRdb re-analysed the reads in MiXCR, keeping a single row per CDR3 protein. The sample carries around 740,000 distinct CDR3 sequences, under 40% recorded once. Sequencing was done on a sample of PBMCs. These receptors came from a human donor in good health (CMV status not recorded). Some clones in this sample may be carry-over from other donors' samples. Each CDR3 is given with its conserved first and last residue. Each record gives: J gene, D gene, CDR3 length, clone size, V gene, CDR3 DNA, CDR3 protein. A D gene is named only where the DNA matches it firmly. The size field is filled for only some rows; it gives once, few, many or a size class.

TRBJ2-1 NA 13 few TRBV20-1 TGCAGTGCTAGGCGGCTAGATAAGATTGAGCAGTTCTTC CSARRLDKIEQFF
TRBJ2-1 NA 13 few TRBV7-8 TGTGCCAGCAGCTCAGGAGGGGTGAATGAGCAGTTCTTC CASSSGGVNEQFF
TRBJ1-1 NA 12 few TRBV4-2 TGTGCCAGCAGCCCACCGGGAGTGGGAGCTTTCTTT CASSPPGVGAFF
TRBJ2-1 TRBD1 16 NA TRBV4-1 TGCGCCAGCAGCCAAGACTGGACAGGGCTTTACAATGAGCAGTTCTTC CASSQDWTGLYNEQFF
TRBJ1-2 TRBD1 14 few TRBV27 TGTGCCAGCAGTCCCCGGACAGGTCCCTATGGCTACACCTTC CASSPRTGPYGYTF
TRBJ2-5 NA 14 NA TRBV6-8 TGTGCCAGCAGTCTGTCATATGATGAAGAGACCCAGTACTTC CASSLSYDEETQYF
TRBJ1-5 NA 13 NA TRBV19 TGTGCCAGTAGGATGCGTCAAGGACTCACCCAGCATTTT CASRMRQGLTQHF
TRBJ2-1 TRBD2 20 NA TRBV5-1 TGCGCCAGCAGCTTGCTCGTCGGGACCGGGAGGCTCGCAAACTACAATGAGCAGTTCTTC CASSLLVGTGRLANYNEQFF
TRBJ1-5 NA 12 NA TRBV28 TGTGCCAGCAGTTTATATCATCAGCCCCAGCATTTT CASSLYHQPQHF
TRBJ1-1 NA 15 NA TRBV12-3/TRBV12-4 TGTGCCAGCAGTTTAGGAACAGCCATTAACACTGAAGCTTTCTTT CASSLGTAINTEAFF
TRBJ1-1 NA 13 NA TRBV7-9 TGTGCCAGCAGCTTAGAGACCGGGACCCCAGCTTTCTTT CASSLETGTPAFF
TRBJ2-1 TRBD2 16 many TRBV7-6 TGTGCCAGCGGTACCGGGGGAGGGTACGGATACAATGAGCAGTTCTTC CASGTGGGYGYNEQFF
TRBJ1-3 NA 13 few TRBV25-1 TGTGCCAGCAGTGAGGAAAACAGGGACACCATATATTTT CASSEENRDTIYF
TRBJ1-2 TRBD1 13 many TRBV28 TGTGCCAGCAGGACAGGGGGCAACTATGGCTACACCTTC CASRTGGNYGYTF
TRBJ2-1 TRBD2 17 NA TRBV28 TGTGCCAGCAGCCTGCTTAGCGGGAGGGCCTCTGCGGGTGAGCAGTTCTTC CASSLLSGRASAGEQFF
TRBJ2-1 TRBD2 16 few TRBV13 TGTGCCAGCAGCCTCGAAGGGACTAGCGGCAACAATGAGCAGTTCTTC CASSLEGTSGNNEQFF
TRBJ2-7 NA 14 NA TRBV28 TGTGCCAGCAGTTTTGGCGGAGAGCTGGACGAGCAGTACTTC CASSFGGELDEQYF
TRBJ2-3 NA 14 few TRBV7-3 TGTGCCAGCAGCCTTAGTGTCAGCTCAGATACGCAGTATTTT CASSLSVSSDTQYF
TRBJ2-3 TRBD1 15 few TRBV27 TGTGCCAGCAGTTACAGGGGGCGAGACACAGATACGCAGTATTTT CASSYRGRDTDTQYF
TRBJ1-4 NA 17 once TRBV11-2 TGTGCCATCAGCCTCCGACAGGTCGGGCCACTTGATGAAAAACTGTTTTTT CAISLRQVGPLDEKLFF
TRBJ1-2 TRBD1 14 few TRBV29-1 TGCAGCGTCCTCTCCGGGACAGGGAGTTATGGCTACACCTTC CSVLSGTGSYGYTF
TRBJ2-3 TRBD1 17 few TRBV4-1 TGCGCCAGCAGCCAGGTACCCGGACAGGGGGCTGCAGATACGCAGTATTTT CASSQVPGQGAADTQYF